Each of the 24 T cell receptor beta chains below was sequenced from the same sample in a study of blood T cell repertoires in COVID-19. Libraries were prepared by immunoSEQ multiplex PCR; TCRdb keeps only in-frame clonotypes and omits some of them. The data hold 35,000 to 45,000 clones, with more than 70% observed a single time. Sequencing input: peripheral blood. The receptors stem from a human donor in a cohort sampled during active COVID-19.

The chain joins TRBV2 to TRBJ1-1; D possibly corresponds to TRBD1 (5 bases). The CDR3 loop spans 14 amino acids. Trimming shortened V by 7 bases and J by 1 base, and 13 bases separated the two germline ends. The germline V gene has CDR1 SNHLY and CDR2 FYNNEI. This chain's CDR3 is CASTQGVRNTEAFF. DNA of the CDR3: TGTGCCAGCACCCAAGGGGTGAGGAACACTGAAGCTTTCTTT.

V and J are TRBV9 and TRBJ2-2; no clear D. V dropped 4 bases and J dropped 0 bases, with 13 bases sitting between them. This CDR3 contains 16 residues. Germline V CDR1 and CDR2: SGDLS, YYNGEE. This CDR3 reads CASSLDNSPNTGELFF. The CDR3, as DNA: TGTGCCAGCAGCCTTGACAACTCACCGAACACCGGGGAGCTGTTTTTT.

The rearrangement uses TRBV19 and TRBJ2-3, with 8 bases that match TRBD2. The V and J ends lost 5 bases and 2 bases, in that order; junction bases with no gene match: 9. Looked up from germline, CDR1 is LNHDA and CDR2 is SQIVND (reference sequence). The CDR3 spans 16 residues. CDR3 protein: CASSPGGGRVTDTQYF. The CDR3 DNA is TGTGCCAGTAGTCCCGGGGGGGGCAGGGTCACAGATACGCAGTATTTT.

The chain combines TRBV6-5 with TRBJ1-1; a possible D gene is TRBD1 (5 bases). Trimming pared 7 bases from V and 0 bases from J, leaving 9 bases between. This CDR3 region has 13 residues. The V gene's germline CDR1 is MNHEY and CDR2 SVGAGI. The CDR3 reads CASTQGMNTEAFF. In DNA form, the CDR3 reads TGTGCCAGCACCCAGGGTATGAACACTGAAGCTTTCTTT.

The CDR3 loop reads CAVRPGQGAWADTQYF. CDR3 DNA: TGTGCCGTTCGACCGGGACAGGGGGCTTGGGCAGATACGCAGTATTTT. The chain recombines TRBV10-3 with TRBJ2-3; 12 bases are a match to TRBD1. The CDR3 has 16 residues. Germline V lookup: CDR1 ENHRY, CDR2 SYGVKD. The ends lost 11 bases at V and 4 bases at J; junction bases unmatched: 13.

The chain employs TRBV7-9 and TRBJ2-2; no firm D call. The length of the CDR3 is 17 residues. Trimming took off 5 bases at V and 0 bases at J, with 16 bases between the two ends. In germline, CDR1 is SEHNR, CDR2 FQNEAQ (reference sequence). The CDR3 loop is CASSPTHGQANTGELFF. CDR3 nucleotides: TGTGCCAGCAGCCCCACTCACGGCCAGGCGAACACCGGGGAGCTGTTTTTT.

The V and J genes are TRBV19 and TRBJ2-3; TRBD1 is a possible D gene (5 bases). Germline V CDR1 and CDR2: LNHDA, SQIVND (reference sequence). The length of the CDR3 is 14 residues. V was trimmed by 0 bases and J by 3 bases, leaving 7 bases between them. The chain's CDR3 is CASSIEAGTDTQYF. The CDR3 DNA reads as TGTGCCAGTAGTATAGAGGCAGGGACAGATACGCAGTATTTT.

This chain links TRBV29-1 with TRBJ1-1; D unresolved. Germline lookup yields CDR1 SQVTM and CDR2 ANQGSEA. The V end was cut by 7 bases, the J end by 2 bases, with 14 bases between. The length of the CDR3 is 13 residues. In DNA form, the CDR3 reads TGCAGCGGAATGAGGCAGCCAAACACTGAAGCTTTCTTT. This sequence encodes CSGMRQPNTEAFF.

The CDR3 bases are TGTGCCAGTCGAACAGGTTTCGGCTACACCTTC. This encodes CASRTGFGYTF. The chain carries TRBV19 and TRBJ1-2, with TRBD1 as a possible D gene (5 bases). The CDR3 runs 11 residues. Trimming removed 8 bases from V and 8 bases from J, with 12 bases in between. CDR1 is LNHDA and CDR2 is SQIVND in the germline V gene (reference sequence).

V is TRBV3-1 (or the pseudogene TRBV3-2) and J is TRBJ2-3, with a weak D call TRBD1 (6 bases). Trimming stripped 1 base from V and 1 base from J, with 9 bases between. From germline, CDR1 is LGHDT and CDR2 YNNKEL (reference sequence). The CDR3 length is 15 residues. CDR3: CASSQGGPRTDTQYF. The CDR3 region has the DNA TGTGCCAGCAGCCAAGGGGGGCCGCGCACAGATACGCAGTATTTT.

The V call is TRBV5-1, the J call TRBJ2-7; 7 nucleotides match TRBD2. The CDR3 covers 15 residues. The germline V gene has CDR1 SGHRS and CDR2 YFSETQ. Trimming removed 0 bases from V and 3 bases from J; junction bases left unmatched: 6. In DNA, the CDR3 is TGCGCCAGCAGCTTGGGAAACGGGAGGATCTACGAGCAGTACTTC. Translation: CASSLGNGRIYEQYF.

The chain carries TRBV11-2 and TRBJ2-1, with TRBD2 identical over 8 bases. Germline V lookup: CDR1 SGHAT, CDR2 FQNNGV. J was trimmed by 3 bases and V by 0 bases; bases with no gene match: 4. This CDR3 is 16 amino acids long. CDR3 region: CASSLDILADYNEQFF. The CDR3 region has the DNA TGTGCCAGCAGCTTAGATATACTAGCGGACTACAATGAGCAGTTCTTC.

The rearrangement links TRBV25-1 to TRBJ2-4; 7 positions match TRBD1. The junction had 11 bases not matched to a gene; V was cut back by 6 bases and J by 0 bases. CDR1 MGHDK and CDR2 SYGVNS come from the germline V gene. CDR3 length: 17 amino acids. CDR3 sequence reads: CASSPRGQLLAKNIQYF. CDR3 DNA: TGTGCCAGCAGCCCTAGGGGGCAGCTTCTAGCCAAAAACATTCAGTACTTC. The variable domain in full, with the rest retrieved from reference TRBV25-1 and TRBJ2-4, is EADIYQTPRYLVIGTGKKITLECSQTMGHDKMYWYQQDPGMELHLIHYSYGVNSTEKGDLSSESTVSRIRTEHFPLTLESARPSHTSQYLCASSPRGQLLAKNIQYFGAGTRLSVL.

The genes are TRBV19 and TRBJ1-5; possible D gene TRBD1, 6 bases. V was clipped by 5 bases and J by 6 bases, with 14 bases between them. The CDR3 runs 14 residues. The V gene's germline CDR1 is LNHDA and CDR2 SQIVND (reference sequence). The CDR3 loop is CASSRGQGIQPQHF. The CDR3 nucleotides read TGTGCCAGTAGTCGGGGACAAGGCATTCAGCCCCAGCATTTT.

The rearrangement links TRBV7-9 to TRBJ2-2; 8 nucleotides match TRBD2. The CDR3 covers 17 residues. The germline CDR1 and CDR2 sequences are SEHNR and FQNEAQ (reference sequence). V shed 6 bases and J 2 bases; nucleotides not matched to a gene: 11. CDR3 in amino acids: CASRQDSGKSNTGELFF. The DNA for the CDR3 is TGTGCCAGCAGGCAAGATAGCGGGAAATCAAACACCGGGGAGCTGTTTTTT.

The CDR3 sequence: CASSRGTVQGYTF. In DNA form, the CDR3 reads TGTGCCAGCAGCCGGGGGACAGTGCAAGGCTACACCTTC. The chain joins TRBV16 to TRBJ1-2; 7 positions match TRBD1. CDR1 and CDR2 (germline): KGHSY, FQNENV. CDR3 length: 13 residues. The V and J ends lost 4 bases and 8 bases, in that order; junction bases with no gene match: 7.

The chain employs TRBV5-3 and TRBJ1-6; the match to TRBD1 covers 8 bases. TRBV5-3 counts as an open reading frame of uncertain function. The CDR3 contains 16 residues. With V trimmed by 4 bases and J by 4 bases, 7 bases remained unmatched. The CDR3 loop is CARSATGTGYNSPLHF. In DNA, the CDR3 is TGTGCCAGAAGCGCCACCGGGACAGGTTATAATTCACCCCTCCACTTT.

The chain joins TRBV14 to TRBJ2-7; D might be TRBD2 (5 bases). V lost 4 bases to trimming and J lost 7 bases, with 14 bases between them. The CDR3 has 13 residues. Per germline, CDR1 SGHDN and CDR2 FVKESK. CDR3 DNA sequence: TGTGCCAGCAGCCCCGGACTGGATCAGGAGCAGTACTTC. Protein product: CASSPGLDQEQYF.

The V gene is TRBV4-3, the J gene TRBJ2-4; TRBD2 is a possible D gene (5 bases). Germline V gene data show CDR1 as LGHNA and CDR2 as YSLEER. Between the trimmed V and J ends, which lost 3 bases and 2 bases, there was a span of 11 bases. There are 15 residues in the CDR3. The CDR3 sequence is CASSHGVSSKNIQYF. CDR3 bases: TGCGCCAGCAGCCACGGGGTCTCTTCCAAAAACATTCAGTACTTC.

V and J are TRBV20-1 and TRBJ1-5; D gene unclear. CDR3 size: 15 residues. Trimming stripped 3 bases from V and 4 bases from J, with 16 bases between. Germline assignment: CDR1 DFQATT and CDR2 SNEGSKA (reference sequence). CDR3 DNA sequence: TGCAGTGCTAGTGAACCATCGGCGGGGAATCAGCCCCAGCATTTT. Encoded protein: CSASEPSAGNQPQHF.

The chain has TRBV27 and TRBJ1-3, with D possibly being TRBD1 (5 bases). CDR3 size: 16 residues. V dropped 5 bases and J dropped 0 bases, with 14 bases sitting between them. Germline assignment: CDR1 MNHEY and CDR2 SMNVEV (reference sequence). The CDR3 DNA sequence: TGTGCCAGCAGTCCAGGGCCGTCTCTCTCTGGAAACACCATATATTTT. This encodes CASSPGPSLSGNTIYF.

V usage is TRBV29-1 and J usage is TRBJ1-1, with D possibly matching TRBD1 (6 bases). The CDR3 is 14 amino acids. Germline assignment: CDR1 SQVTM and CDR2 ANQGSEA. Trimming left V 5 bases short and J 4 bases short, with 17 bases between. CDR3 nucleotide sequence: TGCAGCGTTAGGTGGGGGGGCAGCAGCACTGAAGCTTTCTTT. This encodes CSVRWGGSSTEAFF.

This clone was found once. The rearrangement links TRBV6-6 to TRBJ1-3; D is unclear. The CDR3 is made up of 16 amino acids. The V end was cut by 5 bases, the J end by 0 bases, with 14 bases between. The germline CDR1 and CDR2 sequences are MNHNY and SVGAGI (reference sequence). The CDR3 nucleotides read TGTGCCAGCAGTCCGACTACGAGTTACTCTGGAAACACCATATATTTT. Translated: CASSPTTSYSGNTIYF.

DNA for the CDR3: TGCGCCAGCAGCCCCAAAATACTAGCGGGCTGGTACAATGAGCAGTTCTTC. It codes for CASSPKILAGWYNEQFF. The chain couples TRBV4-3 to TRBJ2-1; the match to TRBD2 covers 9 bases. Germline-derived CDR1 and CDR2 are LGHNA and YSLEER. The CDR3 spans 17 residues. The V gene end was trimmed by 4 bases and the J gene end by 4 bases; junction bases not matched to a gene: 11.